This T cell receptor beta chain is drawn from a study of T cell responses to AZD1222 COVID-19 vaccine. Study-wide background: Second-dose timings of about 4 or about 12 weeks were pooled. Study-wide points: Mapped onto spike, vaccine-associated CD4 TCRs spanned it and were dominant at 160-218 and 743-854. Among the donors, most were white British and more were female, and clonal diversity was possibly underestimated.

The table came from immunoSEQ multiplex PCR; TCRdb's copy has only in-frame clones and leaves some out. The sample lists 150,000 to 200,000 clones; around nine tenths were seen once. This clone was seen a few times. No antigen is known for it. The input for sequencing was peripheral blood, taken on day 0 of AZD1222 vaccination. The sequence came from an adult in good health.

As DNA, the CDR3 is TGTGCCAGCAGTTTGTGGGGACAGGGACAAAAACTGTTTTTT. Amino acids: CASSLWGQGQKLFF. The chain joins TRBV2 to TRBJ1-4; 9 bases map to TRBD1. V dropped 5 bases and J dropped 9; count of bases not matched to a gene: 7. Germline V lookup: CDR1 SNHLY, CDR2 FYNNEI. CDR3 length: 14 amino acids.